A selection of T cell receptor beta chains follows, all from one sample in a study of cytomegalovirus exposure and HLA in healthy donors. Sequenced by immunoSEQ multiplex PCR; TCRdb stores in-frame clones only, minus some. Of tens of thousands of clones in the sample, roughly 92% were seen once. The sequencing sample was made of PBMCs. These receptors were taken from a woman aged 25 to 39 in good health and CMV-seropositive. Both conserved end residues are part of each CDR3. A D gene is named only where the DNA matches it firmly. Size tells how often a clone was seen (once, few, many) or the class of an expanded clone, and some rows leave it out.

>TRBJ1-1|NA|TRBV6-5|15|NA
TGTGCCAGCAGTTATATGGGACACTCAAACACTGAAGCTTTCTTT
CASSYMGHSNTEAFF
>TRBJ2-1|once|TRBV7-8|15|TRBD2
TGTGCCAGCAGCCCCACCTGGACTAGCGAAAATGAGCAGTTCTTC
CASSPTWTSENEQFF
>TRBJ1-1|NA|TRBV28|17|TRBD1
TGTGCCAGCACGACCCGGGACAGGGGGCCGGCGGACACTGAAGCTTTCTTT
CASTTRDRGPADTEAFF
>TRBJ1-1|NA|TRBV29-1|15|TRBD1
TGCAGCGCTGGGACAGGGCGCGGAGGAAACACTGAAGCTTTCTTT
CSAGTGRGGNTEAFF
>TRBJ2-5|NA|TRBV30|13|NA
TGTGCCTGGAGTCAACCGGGTTTGCAGACCCAGTACTTC
CAWSQPGLQTQYF
>TRBJ2-7|NA|TRBV4-3|15|TRBD1
TGCGCCAGCAGCCAGGGGACAGGTACTACCTACGAGCAGTACTTC
CASSQGTGTTYEQYF
>TRBJ2-1|NA|TRBV30|16|NA
TGTGCCTGTAAAGGGGGGGCGAACCTGGGGTTTAATGAGCAGTTCTTC
CACKGGANLGFNEQFF
>TRBJ1-2|NA|TRBV5-6|12|TRBD1
TGTGCCAGCTTCCGGACAGGGGGTGGCTACACCTTC
CASFRTGGGYTF
>TRBJ1-4|NA|TRBV11-2|15|NA
TGTGCCAGCAGCTTTCGGGGGAGCAGGGATGAAAAACTGTTTTTT
CASSFRGSRDEKLFF
>TRBJ2-7|NA|TRBV5-6|12|NA
TGTGCCAGCAGCAAGACGGGTTACGAGCAGTACTTC
CASSKTGYEQYF
>TRBJ1-2|NA|TRBV6-6|16|TRBD1
TGTGCCAGCAGCTACCAGCTTACAGGGGCCGCCTATGGCTACACCTTC
CASSYQLTGAAYGYTF
>TRBJ2-7|NA|TRBV6-1|13|TRBD2
TGTGCCAGCAGCGGGAGGGTTTTCAACGAGCAGTACTTC
CASSGRVFNEQYF
>TRBJ2-2|NA|TRBV5-1|15|NA
TGCGCCAGCAGCCCGCATAACTCTAACACCGGGGAGCTGTTTTTT
CASSPHNSNTGELFF
>TRBJ2-3|NA|TRBV29-1|16|TRBD2
TGCAGCGTTGAAGAGCTCCTAGCGGGAGGGCCGAATACGCAGTATTTT
CSVEELLAGGPNTQYF
>TRBJ2-2|NA|TRBV4-3|14|NA
TGCGCCAGCAGCCAATCTTCTAACACCGGGGAGCTGTTTTTT
CASSQSSNTGELFF
>TRBJ2-7|NA|TRBV19|14|NA
TGTGCCAGTAGTAGAGACGGGACAACCAACGAGCAGTACTTC
CASSRDGTTNEQYF
>TRBJ2-1|NA|TRBV11-2|13|NA
TGTGCCAGCAGCTTAGATCGCGGTCATGAGCAGTTCTTC
CASSLDRGHEQFF
>TRBJ2-5|NA|TRBV4-1|16|NA
TGCGCCAGCAGCCAAGCGGGACAAAAACGAGGGGAGACCCAGTACTTC
CASSQAGQKRGETQYF
>TRBJ2-7|NA|TRBV29-1|13|TRBD1
TGCAGCGTTCGACAGGGGTTACTTGGCGAGCAGTACTTC
CSVRQGLLGEQYF
>TRBJ1-5|NA|TRBV28|14|NA
TGTGCCAGCGAACGGGGGGGAGCCAATCAGCCCCAGCATTTT
CASERGGANQPQHF
>TRBJ1-4|NA|TRBV5-1|16|NA
TGCGCCAGCAGCTTAGGGGACACTGCAACTAATGAAAAACTGTTTTTT
CASSLGDTATNEKLFF
>TRBJ1-2|NA|TRBV7-8|13|TRBD1
TGTGCCAGCAGCACCGGACAGGGTTGGGGCTACACCTTC
CASSTGQGWGYTF
>TRBJ2-2|NA|TRBV28|12|NA
TGTGCCAGCGGGTCTAGCACCGGGGAGCTGTTTTTT
CASGSSTGELFF
>TRBJ2-1|NA|TRBV2|16|TRBD2
TGTGCCAGCAGTATAATAGGACTAGCGGGAACTAATGAGCAGTTCTTC
CASSIIGLAGTNEQFF
>TRBJ2-2|NA|TRBV5-1|15|NA
TGCGCCAGCAGCTTGGGGGCTTCGAACACCGGGGAGCTGTTTTTT
CASSLGASNTGELFF
>TRBJ2-1|NA|TRBV29-1|15|TRBD1
TGCAGCGTTGAAGAGAGGGGGCTCTCCTACAATGAGCAGTTCTTC
CSVEERGLSYNEQFF
>TRBJ1-4|NA|TRBV4-3|16|NA
TGCGCCAGCAGCCAAGATCGGAACAGACTAAATGAAAAACTGTTTTTT
CASSQDRNRLNEKLFF
>TRBJ1-2|few|TRBV29-1|12|NA
TGCAGCGTTGGGGTAGGAGGGTACGGCTACACCTTC
CSVGVGGYGYTF
>TRBJ2-1|NA|TRBV29-1|16|TRBD2
TGCAGCGTTGGTACTAGCGGGAGTAGCTCCTACAATGAGCAGTTCTTC
CSVGTSGSSSYNEQFF
>TRBJ2-7|NA|TRBV2|13|TRBD2
TGTGCCAGCGGGACCGGGACTAGCGGGCCGCGCCACTTC
CASGTGTSGPRHF
>TRBJ2-7|NA|TRBV6-5|14|TRBD2
TGTGCCAGTCATCCGGGAGGGAGAGTCTACGAGCAGTACTTC
CASHPGGRVYEQYF
>TRBJ1-5|NA|TRBV7-9|15|TRBD1
TGTGCCAGCAGCCAGGGGGCAGGGAGCACTCAGCCCCAGCATTTT
CASSQGAGSTQPQHF
>TRBJ1-1|NA|TRBV18|14|NA
TGTGCCAGCTCACTGAAAGGACTGGGCACTGAAGCTTTCTTT
CASSLKGLGTEAFF
>TRBJ1-4|NA|TRBV19|15|TRBD1
TGTGCCAGTAGTCCACCGGGACAGATTAATGAAAAACTGTTTTTT
CASSPPGQINEKLFF
>TRBJ2-7|NA|TRBV19|15|NA
TGTGCCAGTAGTACATCCAGCAGGGCAACCTACGAGCAGTACTTC
CASSTSSRATYEQYF
>TRBJ2-1|NA|TRBV19|14|TRBD2
TGTGCCAGTAGTAGGACTAGTCTCAGCGATGAGCAGTTCTTC
CASSRTSLSDEQFF
>TRBJ2-1|NA|TRBV10-3|19|TRBD2
TGTGCCATCAGTCTAACCGGGACTAGCGGTAGGAGCTCCTACAATGAGCAGTTCTTC
CAISLTGTSGRSSYNEQFF
>TRBJ2-7|NA|TRBV9|14|NA
TGTGCCAGCAGCGTAGCGGACAGTTCCTACGAGCAGTACTTC
CASSVADSSYEQYF
>TRBJ2-1|NA|TRBV4-3|14|NA
TGCGCCAGCAGCCAAGATCTACTCCGCAATGAGCAGTTCTTC
CASSQDLLRNEQFF
>TRBJ2-7|NA|TRBV5-1|15|TRBD1
TGCGCCAGCAGCGACTCCGGGACAGGGTATTACGAGCAGTACTTC
CASSDSGTGYYEQYF
>TRBJ2-2|NA|TRBV7-9|19|TRBD2
TGTGCCAGCAGCCCTCGGACTAGCGGGAGGGCATCCAACACCGGGGAGCTGTTTTTT
CASSPRTSGRASNTGELFF
>TRBJ2-3|NA|TRBV7-2|15|NA
TGTGCCAGCAGCTTAGGACTGGCCAGCACAGATACGCAGTATTTT
CASSLGLASTDTQYF
>TRBJ1-4|NA|TRBV30|15|NA
TGTGCCTGGAGTGTACAAACAGCAACTAATGAAAAACTGTTTTTT
CAWSVQTATNEKLFF
>TRBJ2-5|NA|TRBV15|14|TRBD2
TGTGCCACCAGCAGAGTCGGGGGGCAAGAGACCCAGTACTTC
CATSRVGGQETQYF
>TRBJ2-3|NA|TRBV25-1|15|TRBD1
TGTGCCAGCAGTGTACGCAGGGGGAGCACAGATACGCAGTATTTT
CASSVRRGSTDTQYF
>TRBJ1-1|few|TRBV28|16|NA
TGTGCCAGCAGTTTAGAGGGATTAAGCCCAAACACTGAAGCTTTCTTT
CASSLEGLSPNTEAFF
>TRBJ2-3|NA|TRBV7-9|13|NA
TGTGCCAGCAGCTTCAGGGGCACAGATACGCAGTATTTT
CASSFRGTDTQYF
>TRBJ2-3|NA|TRBV9|14|TRBD2
TGTGCCAGCAGCGCCGGGGGGGAGCCTGATACGCAGTATTTT
CASSAGGEPDTQYF
>TRBJ2-1|NA|TRBV15|17|NA
TGTGCCACCAGCAGGAGGACTACACAGTTATCCTACAATGAGCAGTTCTTC
CATSRRTTQLSYNEQFF
>TRBJ1-4|NA|TRBV28|14|TRBD1
TGTGCCAGCAGGCGAACCGGGACAGTTGAAAAACTGTTTTTT
CASRRTGTVEKLFF
>TRBJ2-5|NA|TRBV5-1|16|TRBD2
TGCGCCAGCAGCAAGACTGGCGGGAGTGTTCGGGAGACCCAGTACTTC
CASSKTGGSVRETQYF
>TRBJ2-1|NA|TRBV29-1|14|NA
TGCAGCGTTCAATCCGGAGACTCAAACAATGAGCAGTTCTTC
CSVQSGDSNNEQFF
>TRBJ2-7|NA|TRBV9|13|NA
TGTGCCAGCGGCGCTGAGGGAGCCTACGAGCAGTACTTC
CASGAEGAYEQYF
>TRBJ1-2|NA|TRBV2|18|TRBD1
TGTGCCAGCAGTGAAGGAATCAAATATGGACAGGGTCCCTATGGCTACACCTTC
CASSEGIKYGQGPYGYTF
>TRBJ1-3|NA|TRBV5-1|15|NA
TGCGCCAGCAGCCCCTACAGGGATTCTGGAAACACCATATATTTT
CASSPYRDSGNTIYF
>TRBJ2-1|NA|TRBV10-3|17|TRBD2
TGTGCCATCAGCCCCACTGGGACTAGCGGGAGTTTCTACGAGCAGTTCTTC
CAISPTGTSGSFYEQFF
>TRBJ1-5|NA|TRBV28|17|TRBD1
TGTGCCAGCAGAACGGACCAAGGAGACAGGGCGCATCAGCCCCAGCATTTT
CASRTDQGDRAHQPQHF
>TRBJ2-7|NA|TRBV12-2|16|NA
TGTGCAAGTCGCTTAGGGTGGACAGAGATATCCTACGAGCAGTACTTC
CASRLGWTEISYEQYF
>TRBJ2-3|NA|TRBV6-5|13|TRBD2
TGTGCCAGCAGTTACGGACGCGGACTAGTAGAGTATTTT
CASSYGRGLVEYF